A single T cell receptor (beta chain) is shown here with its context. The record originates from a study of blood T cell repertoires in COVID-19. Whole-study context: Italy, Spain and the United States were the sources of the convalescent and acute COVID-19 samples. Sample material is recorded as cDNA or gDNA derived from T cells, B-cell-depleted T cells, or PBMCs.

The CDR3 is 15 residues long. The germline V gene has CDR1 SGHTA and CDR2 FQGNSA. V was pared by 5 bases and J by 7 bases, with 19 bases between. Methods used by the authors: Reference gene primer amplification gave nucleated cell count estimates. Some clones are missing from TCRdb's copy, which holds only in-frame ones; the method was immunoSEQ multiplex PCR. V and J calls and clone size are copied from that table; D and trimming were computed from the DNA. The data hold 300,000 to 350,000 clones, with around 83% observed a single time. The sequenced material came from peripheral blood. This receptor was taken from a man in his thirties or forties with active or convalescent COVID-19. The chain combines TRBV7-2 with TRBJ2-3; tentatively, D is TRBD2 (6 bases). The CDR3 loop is CASSIPGLRSHTQYF. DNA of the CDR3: TGTGCCAGCAGCATCCCGGGACTTAGGAGCCATACGCAGTATTTT. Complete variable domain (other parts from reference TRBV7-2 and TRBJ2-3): GAGVSQSPSNKVTEKGKDVELRCDPISGHTALYWYRQSLGQGLEFLIYFQGNSAPDKSGLPSDRFSAERTGGSVSTLTIQRTQQEDSAVYLCASSIPGLRSHTQYFGPGTRLTVL.